The 3 T cell receptor beta chains in this list originate from one sample, sequenced in a study of ipilimumab plus nivolumab after autologous stem cell transplantation. Profiling relied on immunoSEQ multiplex PCR, and the TCRdb table lists in-frame clones only, not all of them. The sample includes more than 13,000 clones, around 74% seen only once; the top ten take over 9.5%. Sequences were derived from PBMCs, sampled in a trial of ipilimumab plus nivolumab as post-transplant consolidation. The receptors shown here come from a male donor with primary mediastinal lymphoma.

V is TRBV7-2 and J is TRBJ2-7; 7 bases map to TRBD1. The CDR3 totals 14 residues. Per germline, CDR1 SGHTA and CDR2 FQGNSA. V lost 5 bases, J lost 5 bases, and 9 bases stayed unmatched. CDR3 protein: CASSTTGSGDEQYF. DNA for the CDR3: TGTGCCAGCAGCACGACAGGGTCGGGCGACGAGCAGTACTTC.

This clone came up once. The chain combines TRBV19 with TRBJ1-2, with 8 bases that match TRBD1. CDR3 length: 13 residues. With V trimmed by 6 bases and J by 5 bases, 5 bases remained unmatched. CDR1 and CDR2 from the germline V gene are LNHDA and SQIVND (reference sequence). The CDR3 nucleotides read TGTGCCAGTAGCGAGACAGGGGATTATGGCTACACCTTC. This encodes CASSETGDYGYTF.

The genes are TRBV5-4 and TRBJ1-2; weak D call: TRBD1 (6 bases). The length of the CDR3 is 13 residues. V was shortened by 2 bases and J by 9 bases, with 14 bases between the two germline ends. CDR1 and CDR2 from the germline V gene are SGHNT and YYREEE (reference sequence). The CDR3 coding sequence is TGTGCCAGCAGCTTAGGGGGACCCGGAAGCTACACCTTC. The encoded protein is CASSLGGPGSYTF. The whole variable domain, remainder taken from reference TRBV5-4 and TRBJ1-2, is ETGVTQSPTHLIKTRGQQVTLRCSSQSGHNTVSWYQQALGQGPQFIFQYYREEENGRGNFPPRFSGLQFPNYSSELNVNALELDDSALYLCASSLGGPGSYTFGSGTRLTVV.